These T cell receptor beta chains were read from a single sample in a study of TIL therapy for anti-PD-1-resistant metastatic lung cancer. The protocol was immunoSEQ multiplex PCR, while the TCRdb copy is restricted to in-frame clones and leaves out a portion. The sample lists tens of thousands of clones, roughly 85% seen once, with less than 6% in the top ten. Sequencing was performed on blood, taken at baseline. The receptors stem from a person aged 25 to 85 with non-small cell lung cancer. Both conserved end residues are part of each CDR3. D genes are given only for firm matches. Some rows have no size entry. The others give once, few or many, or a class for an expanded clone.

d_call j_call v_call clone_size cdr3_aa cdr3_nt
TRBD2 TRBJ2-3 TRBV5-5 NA CASSLAGSTDTQYF TGTGCCAGCAGTTTAGCGGGTAGCACAGATACGCAGTATTTT
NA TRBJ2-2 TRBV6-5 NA CASSYSSGRELFF TGTGCCAGCAGTTACTCGTCGGGGAGGGAGCTGTTTTTT
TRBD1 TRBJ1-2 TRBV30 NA CAWRTGISYGYTF TGTGCCTGGAGGACAGGGATCTCCTATGGCTACACCTTC
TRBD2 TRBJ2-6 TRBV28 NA CASTSGGPPSGANVLTF TGTGCCAGCACTAGCGGGGGGCCACCCTCTGGGGCCAACGTCCTGACTTTC
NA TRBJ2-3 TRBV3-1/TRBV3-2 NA CASSPNRADTQYF TGTGCCAGCAGCCCCAATAGGGCAGATACGCAGTATTTT
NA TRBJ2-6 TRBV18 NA CASSPRQEFSGANVLTF TGTGCCAGCTCACCCCGGCAGGAATTCTCTGGGGCCAACGTCCTGACTTTC
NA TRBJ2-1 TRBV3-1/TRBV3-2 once CASSQDCGGAYNEQFF TGTGCCAGCAGCCAAGATTGTGGGGGAGCGTACAATGAGCAGTTCTTC
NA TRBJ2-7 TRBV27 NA CASSFRVGLGEQYF TGTGCCAGCAGTTTTAGGGTTGGGCTGGGCGAGCAGTACTTC
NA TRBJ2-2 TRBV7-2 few CASSLRGENTGELFF TGTGCCAGCAGCTTAAGGGGAGAGAACACCGGGGAGCTGTTTTTT
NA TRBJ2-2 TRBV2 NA CASSETGDPRTGELFF TGTGCCAGCAGTGAAACAGGAGATCCGCGGACCGGGGAGCTGTTTTTT
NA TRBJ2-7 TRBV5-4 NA CASSSTSTSSPREQYF TGTGCCAGCAGCTCGACTAGTACTTCCTCTCCTCGGGAGCAGTACTTC
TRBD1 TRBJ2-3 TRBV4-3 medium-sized CASSPGQDPPDTQYF TGCGCCAGCAGCCCAGGACAGGACCCTCCAGATACGCAGTATTTT
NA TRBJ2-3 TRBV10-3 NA CAISELDRTDTQYF TGTGCCATCAGTGAGCTAGACCGTACGGATACGCAGTATTTT
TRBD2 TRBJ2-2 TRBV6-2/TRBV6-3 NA CASSGLAGGIGELFF TGTGCCAGCAGCGGACTAGCGGGGGGGATCGGGGAGCTGTTTTTT
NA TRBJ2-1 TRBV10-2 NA CASSYNEQFF TGCGCCAGCAGCTACAATGAGCAGTTCTTC
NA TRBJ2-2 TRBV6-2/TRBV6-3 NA CASSYPTGELFF TGTGCCAGCAGTTATCCTACCGGGGAGCTGTTTTTT
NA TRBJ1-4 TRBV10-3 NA CAISESSATNEKLFF TGTGCCATCAGTGAGTCGAGCGCAACTAATGAAAAACTGTTTTTT
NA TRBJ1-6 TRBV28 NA CASSSGHSGNSPLHF TGTGCCAGCAGTTCGGGACATTCCGGTAATTCACCCCTCCACTTT
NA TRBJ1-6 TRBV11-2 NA CASSPRGGAGRNSPLHF TGTGCCAGCAGCCCGAGAGGGGGGGCAGGGCGGAATTCACCCCTCCACTTT
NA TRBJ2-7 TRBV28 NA CASTARGQSYEQYF TGTGCCAGCACGGCCAGAGGACAGTCCTACGAGCAGTACTTC
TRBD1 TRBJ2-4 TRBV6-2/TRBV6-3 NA CASSYWKIQQGLAKNIQYF TGTGCCAGCAGTTACTGGAAAATACAACAGGGGCTAGCCAAAAACATTCAGTACTTC
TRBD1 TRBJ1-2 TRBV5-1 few CASSPRQGGNNYGYTF TGCGCCAGCAGCCCACGACAGGGGGGCAATAACTATGGCTACACCTTC